A selection of T cell receptor beta chains follows, all from one sample in a study of T cells after yellow fever vaccination. Each CDR3 protein is one row after TCRdb ran MiXCR on the 5' RACE reads. The repertoire holds 150,000 to 200,000 distinct CDR3 sequences, with about 6.2% as singletons. Sequences were derived from CD4+ T cells sorted from PBMCs, sampled on the day of the first yellow fever vaccination. These receptors were obtained from a man aged 18 to 29 who received the YFV17D yellow fever vaccine. CDR3s include the opening cysteine and the closing phenylalanine or tryptophan. The D gene is left open where the match is weak. A clone size is listed for some rows: how often the clone was seen (once, few, many), or a class if it is expanded.

CDR3nt: TGCGCCAGCAGCTTGTCGGCAGTAAATAATTCACCCCTCCACTTT; CDR3aa: CASSLSAVNNSPLHF; v_gene: TRBV5-1; j_gene: TRBJ1-6; d_gene: NA; abundance: many
CDR3nt: TGTGCCACCCACTTGGGCAGGGCTGGCTACACCTTC; CDR3aa: CATHLGRAGYTF; v_gene: TRBV6-2/TRBV6-3; j_gene: TRBJ1-2; d_gene: NA; abundance: NA
CDR3nt: TGTGCCAGCATCCCCACAGGGATCGGGAGCACCGGGGAGCTGTTTTTT; CDR3aa: CASIPTGIGSTGELFF; v_gene: TRBV12-3/TRBV12-4; j_gene: TRBJ2-2; d_gene: NA; abundance: many
CDR3nt: TGCAGTGCTAGTTCCGGCTTCACAGATACGCAGTATTTT; CDR3aa: CSASSGFTDTQYF; v_gene: TRBV20-1; j_gene: TRBJ2-3; d_gene: NA; abundance: many
CDR3nt: TGTGCCAGCACCGTGGGGACGGAGGATCAGCCCCAGCATTTT; CDR3aa: CASTVGTEDQPQHF; v_gene: TRBV2; j_gene: TRBJ1-5; d_gene: NA; abundance: many
CDR3nt: TGTGCCAGCAGTGTTCAAGGGGCAGATACGCAGTATTTT; CDR3aa: CASSVQGADTQYF; v_gene: TRBV6-1; j_gene: TRBJ2-3; d_gene: NA; abundance: NA
CDR3nt: TGCGCCAGCAGCCCGGGGGCCGGCACTGAAGCTTTCTTT; CDR3aa: CASSPGAGTEAFF; v_gene: TRBV5-1; j_gene: TRBJ1-1; d_gene: NA; abundance: many
CDR3nt: TGTGCCAGCAGCGTAGGGTCTAGCGTAGGAGATACGCAGTATTTT; CDR3aa: CASSVGSSVGDTQYF; v_gene: TRBV9; j_gene: TRBJ2-3; d_gene: NA; abundance: few
CDR3nt: TGCGCCAGCAGCCGGGGGGCCGGAACCACAGATACGCAGTATTTT; CDR3aa: CASSRGAGTTDTQYF; v_gene: TRBV4-1; j_gene: TRBJ2-3; d_gene: NA; abundance: NA
CDR3nt: TGCGCCAGCAGGACAACAGGGGAGAACACTGAAGCTTTCTTT; CDR3aa: CASRTTGENTEAFF; v_gene: TRBV5-1; j_gene: TRBJ1-1; d_gene: TRBD1; abundance: few
CDR3nt: TGTGCCAGCAGTGACCGCGTGGGAGGGGAAGCTTTCTTT; CDR3aa: CASSDRVGGEAFF; v_gene: TRBV25-1; j_gene: TRBJ1-1; d_gene: NA; abundance: NA
CDR3nt: TGCAGTGCTAGAGATTACCCAGATACGCAGTATTTT; CDR3aa: CSARDYPDTQYF; v_gene: TRBV20-1; j_gene: TRBJ2-3; d_gene: NA; abundance: NA
CDR3nt: TGTGCCAGCAGTGCTACAGGGAAGGGAAATTCACCCCTCCACTTT; CDR3aa: CASSATGKGNSPLHF; v_gene: TRBV27; j_gene: TRBJ1-6; d_gene: NA; abundance: many
CDR3nt: TGTGCCAGCAGTCCCGGGGGGGGCCCCCCCTTGTCAGAGACCCAGTACTTC; CDR3aa: CASSPGGGPPLSETQYF; v_gene: TRBV6-5; j_gene: TRBJ2-5; d_gene: TRBD2; abundance: NA
CDR3nt: TGTGCCAGCTCACCACGGGGGCCAGTCGCTATGGCGCAGTATTTT; CDR3aa: CASSPRGPVAMAQYF; v_gene: TRBV18; j_gene: TRBJ2-3; d_gene: NA; abundance: many
CDR3nt: TGCGCCAGCAGCTTCGGACAGAAAGGAAACACCATATATTTT; CDR3aa: CASSFGQKGNTIYF; v_gene: TRBV5-1; j_gene: TRBJ1-3; d_gene: NA; abundance: many
CDR3nt: TGTGCCACCAGCCCATTGGGGGGGGGGAATCAGCCCCAGCATTTT; CDR3aa: CATSPLGGGNQPQHF; v_gene: TRBV15; j_gene: TRBJ1-5; d_gene: NA; abundance: few
CDR3nt: TGTGCCAGCAGACTCGGACAGGGAGGAGAGACCCAGTACTTC; CDR3aa: CASRLGQGGETQYF; v_gene: TRBV2; j_gene: TRBJ2-5; d_gene: TRBD1; abundance: few
CDR3nt: TGCGCCAGCAGCAAGGACAGGGCGCTCTACGAGCAGTACTTC; CDR3aa: CASSKDRALYEQYF; v_gene: TRBV5-1; j_gene: TRBJ2-7; d_gene: TRBD1; abundance: many
CDR3nt: TGCGCCAGCGCGGGACAGGGGGCATCCAATGAGCAGTTCTTC; CDR3aa: CASAGQGASNEQFF; v_gene: TRBV5-1; j_gene: TRBJ2-1; d_gene: TRBD1; abundance: many
CDR3nt: TGTGCCAGCAGCTTGGGCGGCTCCTATAATTCACCCCTCCACTTT; CDR3aa: CASSLGGSYNSPLHF; v_gene: TRBV5-5; j_gene: TRBJ1-6; d_gene: NA; abundance: NA
CDR3nt: TGCGCCAGCAGCCATCAGGGTGGGATTAAGCCTGGCTACACCTTC; CDR3aa: CASSHQGGIKPGYTF; v_gene: TRBV4-1; j_gene: TRBJ1-2; d_gene: NA; abundance: few
CDR3nt: TGTGCCATGAGCCCGGGGGGGGGCTATGCCACTGAAGCTTTCTTT; CDR3aa: CAMSPGGGYATEAFF; v_gene: TRBV5-6; j_gene: TRBJ1-1; d_gene: NA; abundance: NA
CDR3nt: TGTGCCAGCGTACACCAACAGGGACTCACTGGGGCCAACGTCCTGACTTTC; CDR3aa: CASVHQQGLTGANVLTF; v_gene: TRBV28; j_gene: TRBJ2-6; d_gene: NA; abundance: many
CDR3nt: TGTGCCATCAGGGGGACTAGCGGGGGATTGAAGACCCAGTACTTC; CDR3aa: CAIRGTSGGLKTQYF; v_gene: TRBV10-3; j_gene: TRBJ2-5; d_gene: TRBD2; abundance: many
CDR3nt: TGTGCCAGCAGTTCCACAACAGGGGATAGGACAGATACGCAGTATTTT; CDR3aa: CASSSTTGDRTDTQYF; v_gene: TRBV6-5; j_gene: TRBJ2-3; d_gene: TRBD1; abundance: NA
CDR3nt: TGTGCCAGCAGCGTAGGTAGCGGGGATTACTACGAGCAGTACTTC; CDR3aa: CASSVGSGDYYEQYF; v_gene: TRBV9; j_gene: TRBJ2-7; d_gene: TRBD2; abundance: few
CDR3nt: TGTGCCAGCAGCATGACAGGGGGCCACACCGGGGAGCTGTTTTTT; CDR3aa: CASSMTGGHTGELFF; v_gene: TRBV12-3/TRBV12-4; j_gene: TRBJ2-2; d_gene: TRBD1; abundance: many
CDR3nt: TGTGCCAGCAGCCCAGAAGGGGTCTGGAAAGAGACCCAGTACTTC; CDR3aa: CASSPEGVWKETQYF; v_gene: TRBV28; j_gene: TRBJ2-5; d_gene: NA; abundance: many
CDR3nt: TGTGCCAGCAGCCAAGTCGACGCAGCGCCGCTACGGGGCTACACCTTC; CDR3aa: CASSQVDAAPLRGYTF; v_gene: TRBV4-2; j_gene: TRBJ1-2; d_gene: NA; abundance: NA
CDR3nt: TGTGCCATCAGTGAGTTTCTGGGACAGGGAACTGGGGCCAACGTCCTGACTTTC; CDR3aa: CAISEFLGQGTGANVLTF; v_gene: TRBV10-3; j_gene: TRBJ2-6; d_gene: TRBD1; abundance: few
CDR3nt: TGCGCCAGCAGCTTGGTGGCCAAGGGGTTGTCGGGCTACACCTTC; CDR3aa: CASSLVAKGLSGYTF; v_gene: TRBV5-1; j_gene: TRBJ1-2; d_gene: NA; abundance: many
CDR3nt: TGTGCCACCAGCAGAGATGCGGGGGCCTACAATGAGCAGTTCTTC; CDR3aa: CATSRDAGAYNEQFF; v_gene: TRBV15; j_gene: TRBJ2-1; d_gene: TRBD2; abundance: many